The 8 T cell receptor beta chains below were found in one sample sequenced in a study of naive and memory T cell subsets. A UMI-containing oligonucleotide was joined by 3' ligation to the TCR cDNA template. Four PCR rounds used nested alpha and beta constant region primers plus the SP2 primer. Via MiXCR, TCRdb re-called the UMI-ligation and nested PCR reads, giving one row per CDR3 protein. Of tens of thousands of distinct CDR3 sequences in the sample, roughly 5.5% were seen once. Sample: blood. These receptors all come from an adult in good health.

There are many counts of this clonotype. The chain employs TRBV28 and TRBJ2-2, with 7 bases aligning to TRBD1. The germline V gene has CDR1 MDHEN and CDR2 SYDVKM. CDR3 size: 13 residues. V dropped 8 bases and J dropped 3; count of bases not matched to a gene: 3. As DNA, the CDR3 is TGTGCCAGCCGGGACAGATACACCGGGGAGCTGTTTTTT. Translating it yields CASRDRYTGELFF.

This clonotype showed up many times. This rearrangement joins TRBV7-2 to TRBJ1-5, with unresolved D. CDR3 length: 15 amino acids. The V gene lost 5 bases and the J gene lost 7 bases, with 18 bases spanning the gap. The germline V gene encodes CDR1 SGHTA and CDR2 FQGNSA. DNA of the CDR3: TGTGCCAGCAGCCCAGATGGTATAGGGAGGCAGCCCCAGCATTTT. Translated, it gives CASSPDGIGRQPQHF.

This clonotype was observed many times. The chain is built from TRBV5-1 and TRBJ2-1; 14 bases align to TRBD2. Looked up from germline, CDR1 is SGHRS and CDR2 is YFSETQ. The CDR3 consists of 17 residues. Trimming took 3 bases from V and 8 from J; bases not matched to a gene: 10. CDR3 bases: TGCGCCAGCAGCTCGACGACTAGCGGGAGGGCCGGGGATGAGCAGTTCTTC. Its protein product is CASSSTTSGRAGDEQFF.

The chain uses TRBV19 and TRBJ2-5; D gene uncertain. V lost 4 bases and J lost 2, with 11 bases in between. Germline assignment: CDR1 LNHDA and CDR2 SQIVND (reference sequence). This CDR3 has 14 amino acids. CDR3 loop: CASSRAHWQETQYF. DNA of the CDR3: TGTGCCAGTAGTAGGGCCCATTGGCAAGAGACCCAGTACTTC. Using reference TRBV19 and TRBJ2-5 for the parts outside the CDR3, the full variable domain is DGGITQSPKYLFRKEGQNVTLSCEQNLNHDAMYWYRQDPGQGLRLIYYSQIVNDFQKGDIAEGYSVSREKKESFPLTVTSAQKNPTAFYLCASSRAHWQETQYFGPGTRLLVL.

For this clonotype: It may be a read error: a sequence one base away is much more abundant. The chain is built from TRBV19 and TRBJ1-5; D is unclear. Germline CDR1 is LNHDA and CDR2 is SQIVND (reference sequence). Trimming cost V 3 bases and J 2 bases, with 11 bases left between them. The CDR3 has 15 residues. CDR3 DNA: TGTGCCAGTAGTATCTTTCAGAAGGGCAATCAGCCCCAGCATTTT. The encoded protein is CASSIFQKGNQPQHF.

This clonotype was detected ten times or more. The rearrangement links TRBV5-1 to TRBJ2-3, with 11 bases fitting TRBD2. Germline loops: CDR1 SGHRS, CDR2 YFSETQ. CDR3 length: 16 amino acids. V trimming: 0 bases; J trimming: 6 bases; junction bases outside the gene matches: 6. The CDR3 region has the DNA TGCGCCAGCAGCTTGGCCACTAGCGGGAGAACTGATACGCAGTATTTT. It specifies CASSLATSGRTDTQYF.

This clonotype was seen repeatedly, ten times or more. The J gene is TRBJ2-3, the V gene TRBV4-3; possible D gene TRBD2, 5 bases. The CDR3 has 16 residues. V was trimmed by 3 bases and J by 5 bases, leaving 18 bases between them. CDR1 is LGHNA, CDR2 YSLEER, per germline. For the CDR3, the DNA is TGCGCCAGCAGCCAGGCCTTGCGCGGAGAGGGAGATACGCAGTATTTT. Translation gives CASSQALRGEGDTQYF.

This clonotype was seen at least ten times. This rearrangement joins TRBV20-1 to TRBJ2-7; 7 bases line up with TRBD2. Trimming took 4 bases from V and 3 from J; bases not matched to a gene: 12. This CDR3 has 15 residues. From germline, CDR1 is DFQATT and CDR2 SNEGSKA (reference sequence). Here the CDR3 DNA reads TGCAGTGCTAACCTTGCGGGAGTTTTTAACTACGAGCAGTACTTC. It codes for CSANLAGVFNYEQYF.